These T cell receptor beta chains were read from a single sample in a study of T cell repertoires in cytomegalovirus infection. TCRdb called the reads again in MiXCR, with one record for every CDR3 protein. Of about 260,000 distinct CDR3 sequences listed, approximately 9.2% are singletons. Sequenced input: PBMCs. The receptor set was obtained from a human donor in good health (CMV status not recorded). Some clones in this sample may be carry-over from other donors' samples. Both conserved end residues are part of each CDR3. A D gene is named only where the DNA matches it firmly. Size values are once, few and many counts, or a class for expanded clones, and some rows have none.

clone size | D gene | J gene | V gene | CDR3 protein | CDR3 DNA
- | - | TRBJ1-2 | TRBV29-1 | CSVVDGYTF | TGCAGCGTTGTGGATGGCTACACCTTC
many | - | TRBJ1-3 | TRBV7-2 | CASSLAPDRFSGNTIYF | TGTGCCAGCAGCTTGGCCCCAGACAGGTTCTCTGGAAACACCATATATTTT
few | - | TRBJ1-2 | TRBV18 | CASSPLEDGRLGYTF | TGTGCCAGCTCACCCCTGGAGGATGGTCGTCTTGGCTACACCTTC
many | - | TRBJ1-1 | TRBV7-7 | CASSLAKARDTEAFF | TGTGCTAGCAGCTTAGCCAAAGCTCGGGACACTGAAGCTTTCTTT
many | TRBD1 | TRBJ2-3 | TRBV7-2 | CASSLGTGRTDTQYF | TGTGCCAGCAGCTTAGGGACAGGGCGCACAGATACGCAGTATTTT
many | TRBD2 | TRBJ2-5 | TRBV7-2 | CASSLASGSTTQETQYF | TGTGCCAGCAGCTTAGCTAGCGGGAGCACGACACAAGAGACCCAGTACTTC
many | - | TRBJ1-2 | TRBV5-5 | CASRTDGDIGLYGYTF | TGTGCCAGCCGGACGGACGGGGACATAGGATTATATGGCTACACCTTC
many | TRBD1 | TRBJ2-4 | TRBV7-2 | CASRSGQGGGIQYF | TGTGCCAGCAGATCCGGACAGGGAGGAGGCATTCAGTACTTC
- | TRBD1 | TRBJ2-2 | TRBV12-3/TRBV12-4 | CASSETGGAGELFF | TGTGCCAGCAGTGAGACAGGGGGCGCCGGGGAGCTGTTTTTT
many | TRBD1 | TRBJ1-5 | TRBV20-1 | CSAGTGSSNQPQHF | TGCAGTGCGGGGACAGGGTCGAGCAATCAGCCCCAGCATTTT
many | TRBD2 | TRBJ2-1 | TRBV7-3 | CASSPLTSGGATEQFF | TGTGCCAGCAGCCCCCTAACTAGCGGGGGGGCCACTGAGCAGTTCTTC
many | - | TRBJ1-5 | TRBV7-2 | CASSPPGQGGNQPQHF | TGTGCCAGCAGCCCGCCAGGGCAGGGAGGCAATCAGCCCCAGCATTTT
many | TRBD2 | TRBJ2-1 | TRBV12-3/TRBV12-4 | CASSPSTRGGVGEQFF | TGTGCCAGCAGTCCGAGCACCCGGGGGGGCGTGGGTGAGCAGTTCTTC
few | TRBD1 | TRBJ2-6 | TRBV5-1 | CASRRTGTGTSGANVLTF | TGCGCCAGCAGGCGTACCGGGACAGGGACTTCTGGGGCCAACGTCCTGACTTTC
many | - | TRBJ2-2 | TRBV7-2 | CASSPTDRTGELFF | TGTGCCAGCAGCCCGACCGATAGAACTGGGGAGCTGTTTTTT
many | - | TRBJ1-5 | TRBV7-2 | CASSTDSSGPQHF | TGTGCCAGCAGCACGGACAGCTCGGGGCCCCAGCATTTT
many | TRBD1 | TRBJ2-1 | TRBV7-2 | CASSLGQGATEQFF | TGTGCCAGCAGCCTGGGACAGGGGGCGACTGAGCAGTTCTTC
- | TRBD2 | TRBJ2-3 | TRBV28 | CASSPPSGSGDTQYF | TGTGCCAGCAGTCCGCCTAGCGGGAGTGGAGATACGCAGTATTTT
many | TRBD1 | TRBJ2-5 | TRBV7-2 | CASSPGQILLQETQYF | TGTGCCAGCAGCCCGGGACAGATACTATTACAAGAGACCCAGTACTTC
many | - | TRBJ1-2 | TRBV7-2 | CASSLVRMYGYTF | TGTGCCAGCAGCTTAGTACGGATGTACGGCTACACCTTC
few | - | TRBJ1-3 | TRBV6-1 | CASSSPAGLSGNTIYF | TGTGCCAGCAGCAGTCCGGCAGGTTTATCCGGAAACACCATATATTTT
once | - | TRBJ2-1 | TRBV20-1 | CSASPGGNEQFF | TGCAGTGCTAGTCCAGGGGGGAATGAGCAGTTCTTC
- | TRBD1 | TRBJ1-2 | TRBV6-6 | CASSYSQGAGYGYTF | TGTGCCAGCAGTTACTCCCAGGGGGCTGGCTATGGCTACACCTTC
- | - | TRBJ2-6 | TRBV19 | CASSIQGSGANVLTF | TGTGCCAGTAGCATACAGGGCTCTGGGGCCAACGTCCTGACTTTC